This record covers a single T cell receptor (beta chain). The antigen remains undetermined. This sample stems from a study of OX40 agonist ivuxolimab in advanced cancers. Study context: Intravenous ivuxolimab at 0.01 to 10 mg/kg was given to patients every 2 weeks. Partial responses were observed in three patients, of whom one had hepatocellular carcinoma and two had cutaneous melanoma. Broader study findings: Within 6 weeks, CD4+ and CD8+ blood T cells expanded clonally at 0.1 to 3.0 mg/kg.

The data were produced by immunoSEQ multiplex PCR, yet TCRdb's version contains in-frame clones alone and is incomplete. The data show more than 55,000 clones, 70% to 90% seen once. J was trimmed by 2 bases and V by 6 bases; bases with no gene match: 4. Germline CDR1 reads ENHRY; CDR2 reads SYGVKD. The CDR3 has 14 amino acids. V gene TRBV10-3 combines with J gene TRBJ1-3, with 7 bases matching TRBD1. The material was CD4+ or CD8+ T cells sorted from blood, obtained in a trial of the OX40 agonist ivuxolimab. This receptor was obtained from an adult with an advanced solid tumor such as melanoma, head and neck, liver or kidney cancer. Here the CDR3 DNA reads TGTGCCATCAGCGAGGGACAGACTGGAAACACCATATATTTT. Translating gives CAISEGQTGNTIYF.